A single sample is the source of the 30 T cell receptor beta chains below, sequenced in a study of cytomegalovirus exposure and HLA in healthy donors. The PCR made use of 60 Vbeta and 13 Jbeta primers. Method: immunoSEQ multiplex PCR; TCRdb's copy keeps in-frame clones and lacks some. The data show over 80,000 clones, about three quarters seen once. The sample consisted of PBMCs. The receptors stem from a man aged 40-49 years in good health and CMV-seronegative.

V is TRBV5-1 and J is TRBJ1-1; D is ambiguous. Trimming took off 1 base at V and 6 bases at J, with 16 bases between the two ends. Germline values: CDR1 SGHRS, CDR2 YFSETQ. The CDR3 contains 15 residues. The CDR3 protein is CASSLIGSLRAEAFF. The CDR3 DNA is TGCGCCAGCAGCTTGATTGGCAGTTTGAGGGCTGAAGCTTTCTTT. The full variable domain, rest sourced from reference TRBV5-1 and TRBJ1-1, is KAGVTQTPRYLIKTRGQQVTLSCSPISGHRSVSWYQQTPGQGLQFLFEYFSETQRNKGNFPGRFSGRQFSNSRSEMNVSTLELGDSALYLCASSLIGSLRAEAFFGQGTRLTVV.

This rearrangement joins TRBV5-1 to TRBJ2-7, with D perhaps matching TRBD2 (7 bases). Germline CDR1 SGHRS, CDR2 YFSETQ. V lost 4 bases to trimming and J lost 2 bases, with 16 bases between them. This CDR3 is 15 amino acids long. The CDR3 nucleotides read TGCGCCAGCAGCCCTGAGGGGGGGCACACCTACGAGCAGTACTTC. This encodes CASSPEGGHTYEQYF.

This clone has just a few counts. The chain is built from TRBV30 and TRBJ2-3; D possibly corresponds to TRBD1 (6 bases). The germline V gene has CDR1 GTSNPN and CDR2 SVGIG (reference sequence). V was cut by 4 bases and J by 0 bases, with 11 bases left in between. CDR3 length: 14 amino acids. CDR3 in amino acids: CAWTQGGSTDTQYF. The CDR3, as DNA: TGTGCCTGGACCCAAGGGGGAAGCACAGATACGCAGTATTTT.

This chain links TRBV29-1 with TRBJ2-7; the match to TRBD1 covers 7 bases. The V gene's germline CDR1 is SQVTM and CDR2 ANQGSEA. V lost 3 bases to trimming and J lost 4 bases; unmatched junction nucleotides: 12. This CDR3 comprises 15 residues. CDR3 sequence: CSVELAEGTDYEQYF. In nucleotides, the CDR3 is TGCAGCGTTGAGCTAGCAGAGGGGACAGATTACGAGCAGTACTTC.

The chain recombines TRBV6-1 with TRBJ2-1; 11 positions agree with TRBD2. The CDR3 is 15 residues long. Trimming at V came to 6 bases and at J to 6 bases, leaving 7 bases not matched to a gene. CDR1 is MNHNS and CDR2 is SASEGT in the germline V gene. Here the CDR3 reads CASRDLAGGSNEQFF. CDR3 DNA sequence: TGTGCCAGCAGGGACCTAGCGGGGGGAAGCAATGAGCAGTTCTTC.

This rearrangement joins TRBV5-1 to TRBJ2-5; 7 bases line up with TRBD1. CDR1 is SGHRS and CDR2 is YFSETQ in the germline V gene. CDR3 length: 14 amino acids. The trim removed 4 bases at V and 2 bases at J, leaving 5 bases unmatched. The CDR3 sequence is CASSLGTAQETQYF. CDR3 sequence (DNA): TGCGCCAGCAGCCTCGGGACAGCTCAAGAGACCCAGTACTTC.

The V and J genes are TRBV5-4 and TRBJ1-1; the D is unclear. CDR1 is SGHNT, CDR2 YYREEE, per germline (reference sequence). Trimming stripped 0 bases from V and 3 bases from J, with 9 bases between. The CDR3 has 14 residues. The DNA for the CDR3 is TGTGCCAGCAGCTTGGATCGGGAGGACACTGAAGCTTTCTTT. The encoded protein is CASSLDREDTEAFF. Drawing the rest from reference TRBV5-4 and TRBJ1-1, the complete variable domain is ETGVTQSPTHLIKTRGQQVTLRCSSQSGHNTVSWYQQALGQGPQFIFQYYREEENGRGNFPPRFSGLQFPNYSSELNVNALELDDSALYLCASSLDREDTEAFFGQGTRLTVV.

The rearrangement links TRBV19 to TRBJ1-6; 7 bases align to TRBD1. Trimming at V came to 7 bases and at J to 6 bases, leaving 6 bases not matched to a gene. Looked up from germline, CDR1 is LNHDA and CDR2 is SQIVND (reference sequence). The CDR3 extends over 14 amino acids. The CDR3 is CASTLGQFNSPLHF. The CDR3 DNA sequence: TGTGCCAGTACCCTGGGACAGTTTAATTCACCCCTCCACTTT.

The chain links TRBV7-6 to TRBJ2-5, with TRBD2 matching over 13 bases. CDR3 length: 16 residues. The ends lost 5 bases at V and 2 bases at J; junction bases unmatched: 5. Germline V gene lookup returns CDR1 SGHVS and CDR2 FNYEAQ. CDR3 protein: CASSPTSGGLQETQYF. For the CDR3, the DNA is TGTGCCAGCAGCCCGACTAGCGGGGGGTTACAAGAGACCCAGTACTTC.

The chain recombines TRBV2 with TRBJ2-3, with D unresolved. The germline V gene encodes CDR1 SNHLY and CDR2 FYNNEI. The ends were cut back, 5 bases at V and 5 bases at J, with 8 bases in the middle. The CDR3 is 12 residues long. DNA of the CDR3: TGTGCCAGCAGTTACCTAGGAGATACGCAGTATTTT. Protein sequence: CASSYLGDTQYF.

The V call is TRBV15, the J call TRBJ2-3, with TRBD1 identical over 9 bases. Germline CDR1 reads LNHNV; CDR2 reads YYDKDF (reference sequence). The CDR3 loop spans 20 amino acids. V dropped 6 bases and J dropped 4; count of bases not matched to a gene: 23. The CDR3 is CATRPGILTNRGREADTQYF. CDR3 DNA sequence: TGTGCCACCAGACCTGGGATACTAACCAACAGGGGGCGAGAGGCAGATACGCAGTATTTT.

The CDR3 is CASSGASGGAKTQYF. CDR3 coding DNA: TGTGCCAGCAGCGGAGCTAGCGGGGGGGCAAAGACCCAGTACTTC. The gene calls are TRBV7-2 and TRBJ2-5; TRBD2 matches at 12 bases. The trim removed 5 bases at V and 6 bases at J, leaving 7 bases unmatched. Germline V gene sequence: CDR1 SGHTA, CDR2 FQGNSA. CDR3 size: 15 residues.

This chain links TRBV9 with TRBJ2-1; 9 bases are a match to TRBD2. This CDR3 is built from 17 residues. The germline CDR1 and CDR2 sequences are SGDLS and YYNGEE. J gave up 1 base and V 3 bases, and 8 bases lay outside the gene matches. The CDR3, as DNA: TGTGCCAGCAGCGCCGGAGGGAGCGGGGGGTCCTACAATGAGCAGTTCTTC. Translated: CASSAGGSGGSYNEQFF.

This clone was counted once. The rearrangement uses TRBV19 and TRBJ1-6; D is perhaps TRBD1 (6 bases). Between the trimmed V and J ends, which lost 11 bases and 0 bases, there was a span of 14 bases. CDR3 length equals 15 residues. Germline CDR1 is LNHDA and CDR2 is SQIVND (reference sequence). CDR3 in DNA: TGTGCCGTTTCAGGGGCGCACTCCTATAATTCACCCCTCCACTTT. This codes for CAVSGAHSYNSPLHF.

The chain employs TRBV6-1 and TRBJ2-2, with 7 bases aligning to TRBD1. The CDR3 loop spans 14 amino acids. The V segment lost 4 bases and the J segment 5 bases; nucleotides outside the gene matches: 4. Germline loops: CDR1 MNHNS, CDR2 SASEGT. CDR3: CASSGQGYTGELFF. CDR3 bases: TGTGCCAGCAGTGGACAGGGTTATACCGGGGAGCTGTTTTTT.

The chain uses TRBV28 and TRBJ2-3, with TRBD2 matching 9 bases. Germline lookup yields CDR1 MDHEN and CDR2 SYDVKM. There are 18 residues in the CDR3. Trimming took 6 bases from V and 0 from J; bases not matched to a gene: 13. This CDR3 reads CASRGWGGGAFSTDTQYF. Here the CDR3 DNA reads TGTGCCAGCAGGGGGTGGGGCGGGGGGGCCTTTAGCACAGATACGCAGTATTTT.

The CDR3 nucleotides read TGTGCCAGCAGCGTCCGGGACGCGGGGGGTTACGAGCAGTACTTC. Translated: CASSVRDAGGYEQYF. The genes are TRBV7-9 and TRBJ2-7; 8 nucleotides match TRBD2. Germline V gives CDR1 SEHNR, CDR2 FQNEAQ (reference sequence). J gave up 4 bases and V 5 bases, and 10 bases lay outside the gene matches. The CDR3 covers 15 residues.

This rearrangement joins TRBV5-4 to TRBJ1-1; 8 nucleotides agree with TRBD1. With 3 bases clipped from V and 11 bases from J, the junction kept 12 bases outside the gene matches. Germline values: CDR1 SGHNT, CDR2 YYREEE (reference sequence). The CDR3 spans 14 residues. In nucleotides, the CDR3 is TGTGCCAGCAGCTCTTTGGACAGGGAGGGGGGGGCTTTCTTT. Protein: CASSSLDREGGAFF.

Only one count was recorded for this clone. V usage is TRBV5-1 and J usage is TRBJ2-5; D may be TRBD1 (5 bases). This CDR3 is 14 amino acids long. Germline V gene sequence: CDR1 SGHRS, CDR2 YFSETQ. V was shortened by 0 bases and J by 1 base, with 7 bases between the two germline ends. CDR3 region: CASSLAQGQETQYF. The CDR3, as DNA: TGCGCCAGCAGCTTGGCCCAGGGCCAAGAGACCCAGTACTTC.

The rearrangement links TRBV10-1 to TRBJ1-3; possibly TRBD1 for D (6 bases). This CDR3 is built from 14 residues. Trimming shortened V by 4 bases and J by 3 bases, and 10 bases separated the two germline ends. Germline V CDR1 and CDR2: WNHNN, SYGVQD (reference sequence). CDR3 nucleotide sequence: TGCGCCAGCAGTGGAACAGGGAGTGGAAACACCATATATTTT. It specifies CASSGTGSGNTIYF.

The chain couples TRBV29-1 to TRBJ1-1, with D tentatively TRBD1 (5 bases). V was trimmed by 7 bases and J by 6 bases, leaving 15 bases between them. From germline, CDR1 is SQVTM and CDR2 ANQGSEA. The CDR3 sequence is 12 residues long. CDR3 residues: CSDLAGYAEAFF. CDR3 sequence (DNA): TGCAGCGACCTCGCAGGGTATGCTGAAGCTTTCTTT.

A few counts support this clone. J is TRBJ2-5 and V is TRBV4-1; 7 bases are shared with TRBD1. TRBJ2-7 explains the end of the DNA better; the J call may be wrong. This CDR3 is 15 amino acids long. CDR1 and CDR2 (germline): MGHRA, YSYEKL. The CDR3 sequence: CASSPQGRPDYEQYF. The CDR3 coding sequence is TGCGCCAGCAGCCCACAGGGGCGTCCGGATTACGAGCAGTACTTC.

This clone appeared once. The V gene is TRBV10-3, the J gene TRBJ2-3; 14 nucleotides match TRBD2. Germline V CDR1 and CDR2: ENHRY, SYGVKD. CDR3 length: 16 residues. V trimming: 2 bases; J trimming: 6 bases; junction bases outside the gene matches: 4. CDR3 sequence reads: CAISEAGTSGGDTQYF. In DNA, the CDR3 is TGTGCCATCAGTGAGGCCGGGACTAGCGGGGGTGATACGCAGTATTTT.

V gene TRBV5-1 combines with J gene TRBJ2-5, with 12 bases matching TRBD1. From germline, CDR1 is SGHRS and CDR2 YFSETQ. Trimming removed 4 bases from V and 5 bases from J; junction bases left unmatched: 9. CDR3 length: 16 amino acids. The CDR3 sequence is CASSKGGTGGLETQYF. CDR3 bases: TGCGCCAGCAGCAAGGGGGGGACAGGGGGCTTGGAGACCCAGTACTTC.

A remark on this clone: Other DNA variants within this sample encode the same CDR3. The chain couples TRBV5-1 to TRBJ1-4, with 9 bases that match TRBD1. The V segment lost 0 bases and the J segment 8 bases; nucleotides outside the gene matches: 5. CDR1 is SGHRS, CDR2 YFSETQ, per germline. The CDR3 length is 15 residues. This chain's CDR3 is CASSLGTGEGEKLFF. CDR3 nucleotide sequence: TGCGCCAGCAGCTTGGGGACAGGGGAGGGAGAAAAACTGTTTTTT.

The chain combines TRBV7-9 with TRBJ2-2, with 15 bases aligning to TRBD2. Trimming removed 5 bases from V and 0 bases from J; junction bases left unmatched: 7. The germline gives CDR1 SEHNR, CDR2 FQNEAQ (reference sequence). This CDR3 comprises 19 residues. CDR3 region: CASSPGTSGGTANTGELFF. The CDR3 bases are TGTGCCAGCAGCCCCGGGACTAGCGGGGGGACGGCGAACACCGGGGAGCTGTTTTTT.

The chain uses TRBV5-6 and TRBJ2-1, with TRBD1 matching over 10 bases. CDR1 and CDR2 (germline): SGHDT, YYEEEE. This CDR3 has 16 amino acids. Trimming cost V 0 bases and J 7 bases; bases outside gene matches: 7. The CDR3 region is CASSLVWGQGMNEQFF. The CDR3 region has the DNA TGTGCCAGCAGCTTGGTATGGGGACAGGGGATGAATGAGCAGTTCTTC.

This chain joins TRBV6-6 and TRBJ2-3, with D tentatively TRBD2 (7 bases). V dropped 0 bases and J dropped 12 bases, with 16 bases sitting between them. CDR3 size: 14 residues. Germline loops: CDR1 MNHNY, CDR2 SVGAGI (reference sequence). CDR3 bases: TGTGCCAGCAGTTACTCGGCGGGGGCGCTATTTCAGTATTTT. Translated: CASSYSAGALFQYF.

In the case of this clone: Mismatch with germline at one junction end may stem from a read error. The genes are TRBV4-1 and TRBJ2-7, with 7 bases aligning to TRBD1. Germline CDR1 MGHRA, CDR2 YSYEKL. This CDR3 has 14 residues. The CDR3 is CVSSQGQALYEQYF. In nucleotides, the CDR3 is TGCGTCAGCAGCCAAGGACAGGCTCTCTACGAGCAGTACTTC.

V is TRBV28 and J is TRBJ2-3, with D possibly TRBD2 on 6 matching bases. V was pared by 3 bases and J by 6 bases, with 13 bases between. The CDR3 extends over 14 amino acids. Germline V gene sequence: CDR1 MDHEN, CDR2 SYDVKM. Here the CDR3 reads CASSFPGGPDTQYF. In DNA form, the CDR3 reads TGTGCCAGCAGTTTCCCCGGGGGTCCCGATACGCAGTATTTT.